The 22 T cell receptor beta chains given below trace back to one sample, sequenced in a study of OX40 agonist ivuxolimab in advanced cancers. Profiling relied on immunoSEQ multiplex PCR, and the TCRdb table lists in-frame clones only, not all of them. The sample comprises approximately 61,000 clones, about four fifths of which are singletons, and 0.95% to 1.5% rests with the top ten. The input for sequencing was CD4+ or CD8+ T cells sorted from blood, taken in a trial of the OX40 agonist ivuxolimab. Receptors originate from an adult with an advanced solid tumor such as melanoma, head and neck, liver or kidney cancer.

This chain uses TRBV10-3 with TRBJ1-1; D unclear. CDR1 and CDR2 (germline): ENHRY, SYGVKD. Trimming cost V 6 bases and J 6 bases, with 17 bases left between them. This CDR3 spans 14 amino acids. CDR3 residues: CAIRTVEEGPEAFF. The CDR3 DNA reads TGTGCCATCAGGACGGTTGAGGAGGGCCCTGAAGCTTTCTTT.

J is TRBJ2-7 and V is TRBV5-4, with 13 bases fitting TRBD2. The V gene end was trimmed by 4 bases and the J gene end by 4 bases; junction bases not matched to a gene: 11. Germline assignment: CDR1 SGHNT and CDR2 YYREEE (reference sequence). This CDR3 region has 17 residues. The CDR3 coding sequence is TGTGCCAGCAGCCGACGGACTAGCGGGGGACCCCTTTACGAGCAGTACTTC. It codes for CASSRRTSGGPLYEQYF.

CDR3 in amino acids: CASSQDGRASGNTIYF. CDR3 DNA sequence: TGTGCCAGCAGCCAAGACGGCAGGGCCTCTGGAAACACCATATATTTT. This chain links TRBV14 with TRBJ1-3, with D perhaps matching TRBD1 (5 bases). The CDR3 extends over 16 amino acids. V lost 0 bases and J lost 0, with 9 bases in between. Germline values: CDR1 SGHDN, CDR2 FVKESK.

V is TRBV4-3 and J is TRBJ1-1; D unresolved. Trimming left V 1 base short and J 2 bases short, with 5 bases between. CDR3 length: 13 residues. In germline, CDR1 is LGHNA, CDR2 YSLEER. The CDR3 bases are TGCGCCAGCAGCCAAGTTAGTAACACTGAAGCTTTCTTT. Encoded protein: CASSQVSNTEAFF.

The chain uses TRBV5-1 and TRBJ1-2; 8 bases fit TRBD1. The germline gives CDR1 SGHRS, CDR2 YFSETQ. J gave up 6 bases and V 1 base, and 8 bases lay outside the gene matches. This CDR3 is built from 15 residues. In DNA, the CDR3 is TGCGCCAGCAGCTTGCAGGGTACACAGGGGGATGGCTACACCTTC. Encoded protein: CASSLQGTQGDGYTF.

The chain recombines TRBV5-4 with TRBJ2-7; 16 nucleotides line up with TRBD2. V dropped 3 bases and J dropped 2; count of bases not matched to a gene: 2. Germline V lookup: CDR1 SGHNT, CDR2 YYREEE (reference sequence). The CDR3 length is 16 residues. CDR3 protein: CASSSGTSGGAYEQYF. The CDR3 DNA reads as TGTGCCAGCAGCTCGGGGACTAGCGGGGGGGCCTACGAGCAGTACTTC.

The sample holds a few counts of this clone. The chain is built from TRBV5-1 and TRBJ2-1, with D perhaps TRBD1 or TRBD2 (5 bases each). Germline CDR1 and CDR2: SGHRS and YFSETQ. Trimming stripped 0 bases from V and 5 bases from J, with 15 bases between. The CDR3 covers 16 residues. The CDR3 sequence is CASSLGLARGDNEQFF. As DNA, the CDR3 is TGCGCCAGCAGCTTGGGGCTAGCAAGGGGAGACAATGAGCAGTTCTTC. Variable domain in full (rest from reference TRBV5-1 and TRBJ2-1): KAGVTQTPRYLIKTRGQQVTLSCSPISGHRSVSWYQQTPGQGLQFLFEYFSETQRNKGNFPGRFSGRQFSNSRSEMNVSTLELGDSALYLCASSLGLARGDNEQFFGPGTRLTVL.

CDR3 DNA sequence: TGTGCCAGCAGTAAAGGGTCTTCACCTACTCTCTCACCCCTCCACTTT. Translated: CASSKGSSPTLSPLHF. V and J are TRBV28 and TRBJ1-6; D ambiguous. Deletions cut 5 bases from V and 10 bases from J, with 21 bases between. Germline V CDR1 and CDR2: MDHEN, SYDVKM. The CDR3 consists of 16 residues.

This clone was picked up one time. The J gene is TRBJ2-7, the V gene TRBV7-9; a weak D match, TRBD2 (7 bases). V gave up 4 bases and J gave up 4 bases, with 20 bases separating them. Germline assignment: CDR1 SEHNR and CDR2 FQNEAQ (reference sequence). The length of the CDR3 is 16 residues. DNA for the CDR3: TGTGCCAGCAGCTCCCAGCGTGGGGGGGCGGTATACGAGCAGTACTTC. Translating gives CASSSQRGGAVYEQYF. Full variable domain (missing parts from reference TRBV7-9 and TRBJ2-7): DTGVSQNPRHKITKRGQNVTFRCDPISEHNRLYWYRQTLGQGPEFLTYFQNEAQLEKSRLLSDRFSAERPKGSFSTLEIQRTEQGDSAMYLCASSSQRGGAVYEQYFGPGTRLTVT.

A remark on this clone: One junction end disagrees with the germline gene, perhaps due to a read error. This chain uses TRBV5-4 with TRBJ1-3; D is ambiguous. The germline V gene has CDR1 SGHNT and CDR2 YYREEE (reference sequence). The CDR3 is 16 amino acids. In DNA form, the CDR3 reads TGTGCCAGCAGTTTGGGCAGCTCTTTCTCTGGAAACACCATATATTTT. Its protein is CASSLGSSFSGNTIYF.

V is TRBV5-1 and J is TRBJ2-5; 8 nucleotides line up with TRBD1. The germline V gene encodes CDR1 SGHRS and CDR2 YFSETQ. Trimming took 4 bases from V and 5 from J; bases not matched to a gene: 7. This CDR3 region has 14 residues. The CDR3 nucleotides are TGCGCCAGCAGCACCCAGACAGGGGCGGAGACCCAGTACTTC. Translated, it gives CASSTQTGAETQYF. The whole variable domain, remainder taken from reference TRBV5-1 and TRBJ2-5, is KAGVTQTPRYLIKTRGQQVTLSCSPISGHRSVSWYQQTPGQGLQFLFEYFSETQRNKGNFPGRFSGRQFSNSRSEMNVSTLELGDSALYLCASSTQTGAETQYFGPGTRLLVL.

The CDR3 DNA reads as TGTGCCAGCAGCCTTGGGGGGACAGGCTACGAGCAGTACTTC. It codes for CASSLGGTGYEQYF. This chain uses TRBV7-9 with TRBJ2-7, with 8 bases that match TRBD1. The V segment lost 5 bases and the J segment 3 bases; nucleotides outside the gene matches: 6. Germline CDR1 is SEHNR and CDR2 is FQNEAQ (reference sequence). The CDR3 is 14 residues long.

The gene calls are TRBV5-4 and TRBJ2-5; 10 nucleotides match TRBD1. The CDR3 is 15 residues long. Germline CDR1 reads SGHNT; CDR2 reads YYREEE (reference sequence). The V and J ends lost 4 bases and 4 bases, in that order; junction bases with no gene match: 7. The CDR3 here is CASSATGGLGETQYF. Written as DNA, the CDR3 is TGTGCCAGCAGCGCGACAGGGGGCTTGGGAGAGACCCAGTACTTC.

The rearrangement joins TRBV5-5 to TRBJ1-1; D might be TRBD1 (5 bases). V was pared by 3 bases and J by 5 bases, with 29 bases between. This CDR3 comprises 19 residues. Germline V gene data show CDR1 as SGHKS and CDR2 as YYEKEE (reference sequence). CDR3 nucleotides: TGTGCCAGCAGCTATTCACCCTGGTCGGGGCAGGGAGTAGGTACTGAAGCTTTCTTT. Its translation is CASSYSPWSGQGVGTEAFF.

The chain has TRBV6-1 and TRBJ1-6; 9 bases are shared with TRBD1. Germline values: CDR1 MNHNS, CDR2 SASEGT. The CDR3 consists of 13 residues. The CDR3 sequence: CARTGDRGSPLHF. CDR3 coding DNA: TGTGCTAGGACAGGGGATCGGGGTTCACCCCTCCACTTT.

The chain recombines TRBV7-9 with TRBJ2-3, with D hard to call. Germline V gene lookup returns CDR1 SEHNR and CDR2 FQNEAQ (reference sequence). The CDR3 runs to 14 residues. Trimming stripped 5 bases from V and 0 bases from J, with 9 bases between. The DNA of the CDR3 is TGTGCCAGCAGCCTCACGGGTAGCACAGATACGCAGTATTTT. It yields the protein CASSLTGSTDTQYF.

The chain combines TRBV10-3 with TRBJ1-1; no clear D. The CDR3 totals 14 residues. CDR1 and CDR2 (germline): ENHRY, SYGVKD. Trimming shortened V by 5 bases and J by 3 bases, and 13 bases separated the two germline ends. The CDR3 bases are TGTGCCATCAGTTCGGAGGGTAGGGACACTGAAGCTTTCTTT. Its translation: CAISSEGRDTEAFF.

This CDR3 reads CATSREAGGAGYGYTF. The CDR3 coding sequence is TGTGCCACCAGCAGAGAAGCGGGGGGCGCGGGGTATGGCTACACCTTC. This chain uses TRBV15 with TRBJ1-2; weak D call: TRBD1 (6 bases). The germline V and J ends were trimmed by 0 bases and 5 bases, with 16 bases remaining between them. Germline CDR1 and CDR2: LNHNV and YYDKDF (reference sequence). The CDR3 has 16 amino acids.

The rearrangement uses TRBV19 and TRBJ1-6; no definite D call. V lost 2 bases, J lost 7 bases, and 12 bases lay in between. The CDR3 extends over 15 amino acids. From germline, CDR1 is LNHDA and CDR2 SQIVND (reference sequence). CDR3 in DNA: TGTGCCAGTAGTATAATAGATTGGGCCAATTCACCCCTCCACTTT. Translating gives CASSIIDWANSPLHF.

The count of this clone is one. This sequence joins TRBV9 and TRBJ2-1; 8 positions agree with TRBD2. Germline CDR1 reads SGDLS; CDR2 reads YYNGEE. Trimming at V came to 0 bases and at J to 9 bases, leaving 8 bases not matched to a gene. The CDR3 has 15 residues. CDR3 loop: CASSVELAEQCEQFF. CDR3 bases: TGTGCCAGCAGCGTAGAACTAGCGGAACAGTGTGAGCAGTTCTTC.

The chain links TRBV15 to TRBJ2-7, with unresolved D. The CDR3 extends over 17 amino acids. CDR1 LNHNV and CDR2 YYDKDF come from the germline V gene (reference sequence). Trimming cost V 0 bases and J 2 bases, with 17 bases left between them. The CDR3 nucleotides read TGTGCCACCAGCAGAGATCTCTTGGGCGCAACCACCTACGAGCAGTACTTC. This translates into CATSRDLLGATTYEQYF.

J is TRBJ2-1 and V is TRBV2, with D hard to call. This CDR3 has 11 amino acids. Trimming took 7 bases from V and 10 from J, leaving 11 bases between them. Germline V gene sequence: CDR1 SNHLY, CDR2 FYNNEI. Here the CDR3 DNA reads TGTGCCAGCACCCTAAATAAGGAGCAGTTCTTC. It is translated as CASTLNKEQFF.